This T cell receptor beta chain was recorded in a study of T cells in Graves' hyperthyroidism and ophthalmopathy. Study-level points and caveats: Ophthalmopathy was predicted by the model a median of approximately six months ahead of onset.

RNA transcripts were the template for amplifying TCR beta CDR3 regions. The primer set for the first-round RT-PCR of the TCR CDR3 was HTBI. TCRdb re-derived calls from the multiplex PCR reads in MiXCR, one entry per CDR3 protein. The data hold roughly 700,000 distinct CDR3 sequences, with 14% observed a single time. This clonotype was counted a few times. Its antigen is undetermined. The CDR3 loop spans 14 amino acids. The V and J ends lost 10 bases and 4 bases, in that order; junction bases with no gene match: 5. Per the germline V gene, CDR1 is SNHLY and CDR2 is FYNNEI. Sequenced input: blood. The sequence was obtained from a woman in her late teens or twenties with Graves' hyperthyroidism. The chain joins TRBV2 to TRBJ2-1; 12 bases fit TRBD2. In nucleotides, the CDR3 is TGTGCCAAGACTAGCGGGAGCCTTTACAATGAGCAGTTCTTC. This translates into CAKTSGSLYNEQFF.